These 2 T cell receptor beta chains were sequenced from one sample in a study of blood T cell repertoires in COVID-19. The protocol was immunoSEQ multiplex PCR, while the TCRdb copy is restricted to in-frame clones and leaves out a portion. The profile shows 120,000 to 150,000 clones, more than 75% of them singletons. The sample taken for sequencing was peripheral blood. The receptors come from a woman between 45 and 65 years old with active or convalescent COVID-19.

This clone was observed a single time. The CDR3 region is CASSLSLLYGYTF. CDR3 coding DNA: TGTGCCAGCAGCTTAAGTCTTCTATATGGCTACACCTTC. The rearrangement joins TRBV7-9 to TRBJ1-2; D remains unclear. Germline V gene data show CDR1 as SEHNR and CDR2 as FQNEAQ (reference sequence). The CDR3 contains 13 residues. Trimming stripped 2 bases from V and 5 bases from J, with 9 bases between.

The V and J genes are TRBV5-1 and TRBJ2-7; 7 nucleotides match TRBD2. The germline gives CDR1 SGHRS, CDR2 YFSETQ. The CDR3 runs 15 residues. The junction had 8 bases not matched to a gene; V was cut back by 1 base and J by 4 bases. The CDR3 sequence is CASSLNGGTTYEQYF. CDR3 DNA sequence: TGCGCCAGCAGCTTGAACGGCGGGACTACGTACGAGCAGTACTTC. Full variable domain (missing parts from reference TRBV5-1 and TRBJ2-7): KAGVTQTPRYLIKTRGQQVTLSCSPISGHRSVSWYQQTPGQGLQFLFEYFSETQRNKGNFPGRFSGRQFSNSRSEMNVSTLELGDSALYLCASSLNGGTTYEQYFGPGTRLTVT.